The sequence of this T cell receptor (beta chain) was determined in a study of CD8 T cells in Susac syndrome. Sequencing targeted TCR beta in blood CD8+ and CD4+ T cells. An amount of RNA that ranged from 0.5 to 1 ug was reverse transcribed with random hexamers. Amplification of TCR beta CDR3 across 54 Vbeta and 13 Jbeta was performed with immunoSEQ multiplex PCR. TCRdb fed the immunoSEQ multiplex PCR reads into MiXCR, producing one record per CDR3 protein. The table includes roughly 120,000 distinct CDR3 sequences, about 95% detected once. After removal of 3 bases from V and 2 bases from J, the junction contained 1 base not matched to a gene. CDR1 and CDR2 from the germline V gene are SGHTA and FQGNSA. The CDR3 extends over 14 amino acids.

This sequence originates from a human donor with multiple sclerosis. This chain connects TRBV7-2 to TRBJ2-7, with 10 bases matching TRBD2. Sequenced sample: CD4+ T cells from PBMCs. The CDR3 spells CASSFLAGAYEQYF. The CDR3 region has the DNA TGTGCCAGCAGCTTCCTAGCGGGGGCCTACGAGCAGTACTTC.